This T cell receptor (beta chain) stems from a study of CD8 T cells in ankylosing spondylitis. In TCRdb, the 5' RACE reads were re-called with MiXCR into one record per CDR3 protein. Counted here are around 430,000 distinct CDR3 sequences, about a sixth occurring once; the ten biggest clones make up approximately 0.97%. V was cut by 6 bases and J by 5 bases, with 13 bases left in between. Germline CDR1 and CDR2: WSHSY and SAAADI. The CDR3 loop spans 13 amino acids. Of note for this clonotype: The target antigen is unknown.

Whole-study results and caveats: The disease-linked clones had a CD8+ phenotype and low blood frequencies. Apparently characteristic of ankylosing spondylitis blood was a TCR beta motif (roughly eight highly homologous variants). Matched synovial fluid from ankylosing spondylitis patients was reported to be enriched for disease-linked clones.

The material sequenced was blood, either unsorted or a sorted T cell fraction (not recorded which). The V gene is TRBV10-2, the J gene TRBJ2-5; no clear D gene. This receptor was identified in a male donor with ankylosing spondylitis. CDR3 amino acids: CASSPTPRETQYF. CDR3 in DNA: TGCGCCAGCAGCCCCACCCCTAGGGAGACCCAGTACTTC.